This T cell receptor (beta chain) originates from a study of vaccination effects on CD4 cells after COVID-19. General observations from the study: Early timepoints after infection were absent, and convalescent patients were few in the study. In the late period after vaccination, infection- and vaccine-induced clones contracted markedly.

Peptide-pool stimulation followed by sequencing identified expanded antigen-specific CD4+ clonotypes in the ViraFEST assay. With 9 to 11 days of culture completed, CD4+ T cells were isolated. The healthy vaccine recipients, who had no prior SARS-CoV-2 infection, showed negative nucleocapsid antibodies. Cultures of a few million PBMC per well contained approximately 10 IU/ml IL-2 plus 10 ug/ml peptides. At days 3 and 7, half of the medium was exchanged for IL-2 medium. Using immunoSEQ multiplex PCR, the repertoire was profiled, and TCRdb retains in-frame clones only, with some absent. The sample lists some 41,000 clones; roughly 62% were seen once. Details on this clone: Its specificity is not known.

The TCR originated in a human donor who received a COVID-19 vaccine. The source was CD4+ T cells from PBMCs cultured with HCoV-OC43 spike peptides, collected before COVID-19 vaccination. Subset in this sample: HCoV-OC43 spike overlapping peptide pool stimulation.

The CDR3: CASSISQGWDGRKNTGELFF. The CDR3 bases are TGTGCCAGTAGTATTTCCCAGGGTTGGGATGGGCGTAAGAACACCGGGGAGCTGTTTTTT. The rearrangement links TRBV19 to TRBJ2-2; TRBD1 is a possible D gene (5 bases). The CDR3 covers 20 residues. Trimming took 3 bases from V and 1 from J, leaving 24 bases between them. Per the germline V gene, CDR1 is LNHDA and CDR2 is SQIVND (reference sequence).